This TCR beta chain was documented in a study of spatial heterogeneity in lung cancer. The CDR3 length is 16 residues. V trimming: 0 bases; J trimming: 0 bases; junction bases outside the gene matches: 3. In germline, CDR1 is SGHRS, CDR2 YFSETQ. Every TCR cDNA molecule bore its own unique molecular identifier. Each CDR3 protein is one row after TCRdb ran MiXCR on the 5' RACE reads. The sample lists about 30,000 distinct CDR3 sequences, approximately 7.7% occurring once. The sample's time point: sample taken at primary tumor resection. This clonotype was picked up many times. Antigen specificity is unknown. Study-wide results and caveats: Tracking of tumor mutation counts was seen in expanded intratumoral alpha and beta TCR counts.

The sequencing here drew on lung tumor tissue, taken at surgery. The TCR sequence derives from a male donor with early-stage non-small cell lung cancer. The chain couples TRBV5-1 to TRBJ1-3; 7 nucleotides line up with TRBD1. In DNA form, the CDR3 reads TGCGCCAGCAGCTTGGGACAGGGCTTCTCTGGAAACACCATATATTTT. This sequence encodes CASSLGQGFSGNTIYF.